The 3 T cell receptor beta chains listed next were all sequenced from one sample in a study of blood T cells in healthy people across ages. The use of a sample-barcoded 5' primer and a J-beta primer mix characterized a second PCR of about 7 to 12 cycles. TCRdb independently ran MiXCR on the 5' RACE reads; one entry per CDR3 protein. Among more than 550,000 distinct CDR3 sequences listed, 22% were seen once. The sample comprised blood. The source of these receptors is a man between 65 and 85 years old in good health.

Many counts were recorded for this clonotype. The chain links TRBV6-6 to TRBJ2-2, with a tentative D call TRBD2 (6 bases). Trimming shortened V by 4 bases and J by 6 bases, and 15 bases separated the two germline ends. CDR3 length equals 15 residues. Germline V gives CDR1 MNHNY, CDR2 SVGAGI (reference sequence). This CDR3 reads CASSSPGERSGELFF. In nucleotides, the CDR3 is TGTGCCAGCAGTTCGCCGGGAGAAAGGTCCGGGGAGCTGTTTTTT.

The chain links TRBV20-1 to TRBJ2-2, with D unclear. This CDR3 has 13 residues. Germline CDR1 reads DFQATT; CDR2 reads SNEGSKA (reference sequence). V gave up 0 bases and J gave up 7 bases, with 9 bases separating them. CDR3 protein: CSARDNYSGELFF. The CDR3 DNA follows: TGCAGTGCTAGAGATAACTACAGCGGGGAGCTGTTTTTT.

The gene calls are TRBV5-6 and TRBJ2-1; 11 bases fit TRBD2. The CDR3 sequence is 15 residues long. V shed 4 bases, J shed 5 bases, and the junction held 5 bases outside the gene matches. Germline-derived CDR1 and CDR2 are SGHDT and YYEEEE. The DNA for the CDR3 is TGTGCCAGCAGCCGGGGACTAGCGGCTAACAATGAGCAGTTCTTC. Protein sequence: CASSRGLAANNEQFF.